This is a list of T cell receptor beta chains from one sample in a study of cytomegalovirus exposure and HLA in healthy donors. Produced via immunoSEQ multiplex PCR; TCRdb's table is partial and in-frame only. This sample carries 140,000 to 150,000 clones, around 65% of them seen once, and the ten largest clones take around 1.9%. The sample was PBMCs. The receptors come from a male donor in good health and CMV-seronegative. Both conserved end residues are part of each CDR3. The D gene is left open where the match is weak. The size entry is marked missing in some rows and otherwise reads once, few, many or a size class.

clone_size: .; j_call: TRBJ1-2; d_call: TRBD1; v_call: TRBV6-5; cdr3_nt: TGTGCCAGCACCCGCCCCGGGCAGGGGGACTATGGCTACACCTTC; cdr3_aa: CASTRPGQGDYGYTF
clone_size: .; j_call: TRBJ2-7; d_call: .; v_call: TRBV7-2; cdr3_nt: TGTGCCAGCAGCAACAGGGTTACGAGCTCCTACGAGCAGTACTTC; cdr3_aa: CASSNRVTSSYEQYF
clone_size: once; j_call: TRBJ2-5; d_call: .; v_call: TRBV27; cdr3_nt: TGTGCCAGCAGTCTCGGGAGGGGGCGGGAGACCCAGTACTTC; cdr3_aa: CASSLGRGRETQYF
clone_size: .; j_call: TRBJ1-2; d_call: .; v_call: TRBV5-1; cdr3_nt: TGCGCCAGCAGCTCTGGGGGAGGCTATGGCTACACCTTC; cdr3_aa: CASSSGGGYGYTF
clone_size: .; j_call: TRBJ2-7; d_call: .; v_call: TRBV6-5; cdr3_nt: TGTGCCAGCAGTTACCTGCGGGACAGCTACGAGCAGTACTTC; cdr3_aa: CASSYLRDSYEQYF
clone_size: .; j_call: TRBJ2-7; d_call: .; v_call: TRBV11-2; cdr3_nt: TGTGCCAGCAGCTCCCCGGGGAGCGGCGCGGGGACTGTCCCATACGAGCAGTACTTC; cdr3_aa: CASSSPGSGAGTVPYEQYF
clone_size: .; j_call: TRBJ2-3; d_call: TRBD1; v_call: TRBV4-1; cdr3_nt: TGCGCCAGCAGCCAAGGAACAGGGGACACAGATACGCAGTATTTT; cdr3_aa: CASSQGTGDTDTQYF
clone_size: .; j_call: TRBJ1-6; d_call: TRBD1; v_call: TRBV2; cdr3_nt: TGTGCCAGCAGTGAAGGGGACAGGGGGCGGTCACCCCTCCACTTT; cdr3_aa: CASSEGDRGRSPLHF
clone_size: few; j_call: TRBJ1-6; d_call: .; v_call: TRBV27; cdr3_nt: TGTGCCAGCAGTTTAACAGCCAATTCACCCCTCCACTTT; cdr3_aa: CASSLTANSPLHF
clone_size: few; j_call: TRBJ2-7; d_call: TRBD1; v_call: TRBV5-5; cdr3_nt: TGTGCCAGCAGCACAACTGACAGGGTTTACGAGCAGTACTTC; cdr3_aa: CASSTTDRVYEQYF
clone_size: few; j_call: TRBJ1-2; d_call: .; v_call: TRBV4-3; cdr3_nt: TGCGCCAGCAGCCAAGATCGGGGGCGCGGACTAGATGGCTACACCTTC; cdr3_aa: CASSQDRGRGLDGYTF
clone_size: .; j_call: TRBJ1-2; d_call: TRBD1; v_call: TRBV7-6; cdr3_nt: TGTGCCAGCAGCCCAGGGGGCCACAGGGTTGGGGGCCTATCCGGAGCTGGGGGCTACACCTTC; cdr3_aa: CASSPGGHRVGGLSGAGGYTF
clone_size: .; j_call: TRBJ1-3; d_call: TRBD1; v_call: TRBV19; cdr3_nt: TGTGCCAGTAGCCCGGGACAGGCGATCCGGGTATTCTCTGGAAACACCATATATTTT; cdr3_aa: CASSPGQAIRVFSGNTIYF
clone_size: .; j_call: TRBJ1-4; d_call: .; v_call: TRBV27; cdr3_nt: TGTGCCAGCAGTCTTAATCAGGTGCAGGGGAATAATGAAAAACTGTTTTTT; cdr3_aa: CASSLNQVQGNNEKLFF
clone_size: .; j_call: TRBJ2-6; d_call: .; v_call: TRBV4-1; cdr3_nt: TGCGCCAGCAGCCAAGGTCAGGGACTGAGCTCTGGGGCCAACGTCCTGACTTTC; cdr3_aa: CASSQGQGLSSGANVLTF
clone_size: .; j_call: TRBJ1-1; d_call: .; v_call: TRBV11-3; cdr3_nt: TGTGCCAGCAGCTTAGGGGGGCAGAACACTGAAGCTTTCTTT; cdr3_aa: CASSLGGQNTEAFF
clone_size: .; j_call: TRBJ1-2; d_call: .; v_call: TRBV7-6; cdr3_nt: TGTGCCAGCAGCCCCCAGGAGGGGTGGTATGGCTACACCTTC; cdr3_aa: CASSPQEGWYGYTF
clone_size: .; j_call: TRBJ1-6; d_call: TRBD1; v_call: TRBV7-2; cdr3_nt: TGTGCCAGCAGCTCTTGGACAGGGGGGGATTCACCCCTCCACTTT; cdr3_aa: CASSSWTGGDSPLHF
clone_size: .; j_call: TRBJ2-3; d_call: .; v_call: TRBV18; cdr3_nt: TGTGCCAGCTGCGGGAGCACAGATACGCAGTATTTT; cdr3_aa: CASCGSTDTQYF
clone_size: .; j_call: TRBJ1-2; d_call: .; v_call: TRBV7-9; cdr3_nt: TGTGCCAGCAGCTTAGGGGCAGTTAACTATGGCTACACCTTC; cdr3_aa: CASSLGAVNYGYTF
clone_size: few; j_call: TRBJ1-3; d_call: .; v_call: TRBV10-3; cdr3_nt: TGTGCCATCAGTTCGGACAGTGCAGGAAACACCATATATTTT; cdr3_aa: CAISSDSAGNTIYF
clone_size: .; j_call: TRBJ2-7; d_call: .; v_call: TRBV5-1; cdr3_nt: TGCGCCAGCAGCTTGGAGCTACAGCTAAGTGGGGAGCAGTACTTC; cdr3_aa: CASSLELQLSGEQYF
clone_size: few; j_call: TRBJ1-2; d_call: .; v_call: TRBV6-5; cdr3_nt: TGTGCCAGCAGTTACTCGATTGTTTTCGGAGGGCGTGGCTACACCTTC; cdr3_aa: CASSYSIVFGGRGYTF
clone_size: .; j_call: TRBJ2-1; d_call: .; v_call: TRBV2; cdr3_nt: TGTGCCAGCAGTGAAGGTACTCTATTAAGCTCCTACAATGAGCAGTTCTTC; cdr3_aa: CASSEGTLLSSYNEQFF
clone_size: .; j_call: TRBJ2-7; d_call: .; v_call: TRBV7-2; cdr3_nt: TGTGCCAGCAGCTTACGGGGGGGGGACAGGGTGGGTTACGAGCAGTACTTC; cdr3_aa: CASSLRGGDRVGYEQYF
clone_size: .; j_call: TRBJ2-7; d_call: TRBD1; v_call: TRBV2; cdr3_nt: TGTGCCAGCAGCTCACTTTTCACAGGGGTCAACGAGCAGTACTTC; cdr3_aa: CASSSLFTGVNEQYF
clone_size: few; j_call: TRBJ1-1; d_call: .; v_call: TRBV11-2; cdr3_nt: TGTGCCAGCAGCTTCAGACCCGGGACATCTGAAGCTTTCTTT; cdr3_aa: CASSFRPGTSEAFF
clone_size: .; j_call: TRBJ2-5; d_call: .; v_call: TRBV27; cdr3_nt: TGTGCCAGCAGCCAACAGGGAAGTGGGGAGACCCAGTACTTC; cdr3_aa: CASSQQGSGETQYF
clone_size: once; j_call: TRBJ2-5; d_call: TRBD2; v_call: TRBV7-3; cdr3_nt: TGTGCCAGCAGCCCCCCGACTAGCGGGGGGCTGGAAGAGACCCAGTACTTC; cdr3_aa: CASSPPTSGGLEETQYF